These 13 T cell receptor beta chains were all obtained from the same sample, sequenced in a study of Tregs in tolerant kidney transplant recipients. The assay was immunoSEQ multiplex PCR, and TCRdb's table has in-frame clones only and misses some. The data show more than 90,000 clones, about 91% seen once. Sample: CD4+ T cells from blood. All receptors come from a human donor in good health.

The chain has TRBV7-3 and TRBJ2-1; the D is unclear. This CDR3 has 18 residues. The germline V gene has CDR1 SGHTA and CDR2 FQGTGA. V was clipped by 1 base and J by 0 bases, with 16 bases between them. The CDR3 sequence: CASSLRGFGLSSYNEQFF. Here the CDR3 DNA reads TGTGCCAGCAGCTTAAGAGGTTTTGGCCTTAGCTCCTACAATGAGCAGTTCTTC.

The rearrangement uses TRBV5-1 and TRBJ1-1; D is ambiguous. The CDR3 has 13 residues. The ends were cut back, 4 bases at V and 4 bases at J, with 11 bases in the middle. In germline, CDR1 is SGHRS, CDR2 YFSETQ. CDR3 sequence reads: CASSEGSGTEAFF. In nucleotides, the CDR3 is TGCGCCAGCAGCGAAGGGAGTGGCACTGAAGCTTTCTTT.

This chain connects TRBV23-1 to TRBJ2-6; D is tentatively TRBD1 or TRBD2 (6 bases each). TRBV23-1 is labeled an ORF, and its function is uncertain. Trimming pared 8 bases from V and 0 bases from J, leaving 17 bases between. There are 17 residues in the CDR3. CDR3 nucleotides: TGCGCCAGCGTGGGGGGCTCCACGAGCTCTGGGGCCAACGTCCTGACTTTC. It codes for CASVGGSTSSGANVLTF.

This chain links TRBV19 with TRBJ2-1, with 8 positions matching TRBD2. The CDR3 has 13 residues. V shed 10 bases and J 8 bases; nucleotides not matched to a gene: 10. From germline, CDR1 is LNHDA and CDR2 SQIVND (reference sequence). The CDR3 DNA is TGTGCCACCGCCCATTCGACTAGCGATGAGCAGTTCTTC. Protein sequence: CATAHSTSDEQFF.

The chain has TRBV19 and TRBJ2-3, with 7 bases fitting TRBD1. The length of the CDR3 is 12 residues. The V gene's germline CDR1 is LNHDA and CDR2 SQIVND (reference sequence). V was pared by 8 bases and J by 7 bases, with 6 bases of the junction left unmatched. In DNA, the CDR3 is TGTGCCAGTGGCCACAGGGGAAATACGCAGTATTTT. This sequence encodes CASGHRGNTQYF.

This clone has only one observation. V is TRBV6-5 and J is TRBJ1-1; no reliable D call. The V end was cut by 7 bases, the J end by 1 base, with 13 bases between. Germline V gene sequence: CDR1 MNHEY, CDR2 SVGAGI. This CDR3 comprises 14 residues. This CDR3 is CASTTPWGNTEAFF. The CDR3 DNA reads TGTGCCAGCACCACCCCCTGGGGGAACACTGAAGCTTTCTTT.

The chain couples TRBV7-2 to TRBJ1-6; maybe TRBD1 (5 bases). This CDR3 comprises 13 residues. Trimming pared 5 bases from V and 13 bases from J, leaving 15 bases between. The germline V gene has CDR1 SGHTA and CDR2 FQGNSA. CDR3 protein: CASSPRGQGPLHF. The CDR3 DNA reads as TGTGCCAGCAGCCCCAGAGGGCAGGGTCCCCTCCACTTT.

The chain recombines TRBV5-8 with TRBJ1-5; 7 nucleotides line up with TRBD1. CDR1 and CDR2 (germline): SGHTS, YDEGEE. This CDR3 is built from 14 residues. After removal of 3 bases from V and 6 bases from J, the junction contained 6 bases not matched to a gene. CDR3 in DNA: TGTGCCAGCAGCTCGACAGGGTTAACTCAGCCCCAGCATTTT. Its protein product is CASSSTGLTQPQHF.

The chain's CDR3 is CASSGTLTGYTF. The DNA of the CDR3 is TGCGCCAGCAGCGGGACACTTACTGGCTACACCTTC. V is TRBV5-1 and J is TRBJ1-2; D may be TRBD1 (6 bases). The ends were cut back, 4 bases at V and 7 bases at J, with 11 bases in the middle. Germline V gives CDR1 SGHRS, CDR2 YFSETQ. The CDR3 consists of 12 residues.

The genes are TRBV6-5 and TRBJ1-3; 7 bases match TRBD1. J lost 4 bases, V lost 0 bases, and 3 bases had no gene match. The CDR3 totals 15 residues. Germline-derived CDR1 and CDR2 are MNHEY and SVGAGI. The CDR3 sequence is CASSYSPGGGNTIYF. The CDR3 coding sequence is TGTGCCAGCAGTTACTCCCCAGGGGGAGGAAACACCATATATTTT.

The rearrangement joins TRBV11-2 to TRBJ2-3; D is possibly TRBD2 (6 bases). The V end lost 1 base, the J end lost 3 bases, and 11 bases lay between the germline ends. The CDR3 length is 15 residues. Germline loops: CDR1 SGHAT, CDR2 FQNNGV. Written as DNA, the CDR3 is TGTGCCAGCAGCTTAGGTCGGGAGATGACAGATACGCAGTATTTT. This codes for CASSLGREMTDTQYF.

CDR3 bases: TGTGCCAGCAGCTTAGCCCAGGGTGGAAACACCATATATTTT. Residues: CASSLAQGGNTIYF. V and J are TRBV7-9 and TRBJ1-3; D perhaps matches TRBD1 (5 bases). The V and J ends lost 0 bases and 3 bases respectively, with 6 bases between them. CDR3 size: 14 residues. The germline gives CDR1 SEHNR, CDR2 FQNEAQ (reference sequence).

CDR3 sequence: CASSLRGQGGNEQFF. CDR3 nucleotide sequence: TGTGCCAGCAGCTTGAGAGGACAGGGAGGTAATGAGCAGTTCTTC. The chain joins TRBV5-6 to TRBJ2-1; 8 bases are shared with TRBD1. With V trimmed by 1 base and J by 7 bases, 7 bases remained unmatched. This CDR3 has 15 residues. Looked up from germline, CDR1 is SGHDT and CDR2 is YYEEEE.